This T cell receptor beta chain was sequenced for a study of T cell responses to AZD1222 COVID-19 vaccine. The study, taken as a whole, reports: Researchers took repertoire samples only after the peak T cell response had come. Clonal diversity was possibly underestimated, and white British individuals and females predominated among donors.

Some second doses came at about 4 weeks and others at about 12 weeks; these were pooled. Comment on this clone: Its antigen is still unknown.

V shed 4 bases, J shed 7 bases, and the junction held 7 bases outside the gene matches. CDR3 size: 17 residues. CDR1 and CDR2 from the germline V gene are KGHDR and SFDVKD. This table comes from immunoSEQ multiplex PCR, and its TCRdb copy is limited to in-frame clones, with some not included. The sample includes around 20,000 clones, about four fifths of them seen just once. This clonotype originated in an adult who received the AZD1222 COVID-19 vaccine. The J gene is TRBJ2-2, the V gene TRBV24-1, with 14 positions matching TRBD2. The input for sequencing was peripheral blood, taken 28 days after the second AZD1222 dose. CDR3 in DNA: TGTGCCACCAGTGACTATGGGACTAGCGGGAGCAGCGGGGAGCTGTTTTTT. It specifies CATSDYGTSGSSGELFF.